The sequence of this TCR beta chain was determined in a study of blood T cell repertoires in COVID-19. Study context: Samples representing acute and convalescent COVID-19 were sourced from the United States, Italy and Spain.

CDR1 and CDR2 from the germline V gene are SEHNR and FQNEAQ (reference sequence). V was clipped by 5 bases and J by 5 bases, with 15 bases between them. CDR3 length: 15 amino acids. Method: immunoSEQ multiplex PCR; TCRdb's copy keeps in-frame clones and lacks some. This sample has more than 65,000 clones, with over 80% found just once. The source material was peripheral blood. The TCR originated in a man aged 50-60 years with acute or convalescent COVID-19. V is TRBV7-9 and J is TRBJ1-4, with D perhaps TRBD1 (6 bases). DNA of the CDR3: TGTGCCAGCAGCCCAAGGGGTGGACAGAATGAAAAACTGTTTTTT. This encodes CASSPRGGQNEKLFF.